This entry is about one T cell receptor (beta chain). It lacks a known antigen. This specimen comes from a study of GPR56 and killer-like receptors on CD4 memory cells (dated by TCRdb to the late 2010s). In the study overall: The study proposed that progressive acquisition of KLRB1, KLRG1, GPR56 and then KLRF1 marks human CD4+ memory T-cell differentiation and cytokine production potential. The healthy blood donors were described in the study as age-matched to the liver disease patients, whose median age was around 73 years. General findings and caveats noted by the study authors: Clonal frequency was low in the marker-negative population and increased progressively along the proposed pathway, with TCRbeta diversity decreasing accordingly. Rather than full repertoires, only the 100 most expanded clones per population were included in the diversity and similarity analyses. TCR repertoire overlap was especially strong between late populations 4 and 5, and population 3 also partly overlapped. The clones that dominated late populations 4 and 5 were also present in early populations 1 and 2, and the authors interpreted this finding as evidence for linear differentiation.

Sequencing was carried out with an Illumina HiSeq 2500. The recombined TCRbeta locus was amplified by a previously published PCR protocol to build sequencing libraries. On the study's bioinformatics: Reads whose average quality score was below 30 were removed, and the reads that remained were processed with IMSEQ. Each clonotype was defined by Vbeta gene, Jbeta gene and CDR3 amino acid sequence. The Morisita-Horn index, computed on the top 100 expanded clones, was used to measure repertoire overlap between populations. Renyi diversity profiles calculated on the top 100 expanded clones were used to evaluate clonal diversity. Based on TCRdb reprocessing of the reads, there is one entry per CDR3 protein sequence, and DNA is missing. Clone size and V and J calls follow TCRdb, not the original study. The table for this sample lists almost 3,000 distinct CDR3 sequences. 3% to 3.5% of the sample comes from the top ten.

From the germline V gene, CDR1 is SNHLY and CDR2 is FYNNEI. CDR3 length: 15 amino acids, cysteine to phenylalanine. This entry has no DNA. Before TCRbeta sequencing, fluorescence-activated cell sorting was used to enrich five KLR/GPR56-defined CD4+ populations. To test a linear memory differentiation pathway, the researchers sequenced TCRbeta repertoires from five CD4+ T-cell subsets that were defined by expression of KLRB1, KLRG1, GPR56 and KLRF1. TCR-sequenced cells came from peripheral blood of healthy control individuals, reported as five donors in the TCRbeta analysis figure. The researchers collected heparinized peripheral blood and processed every sample within one hour of retrieval. To isolate peripheral blood mononuclear cells, blood was diluted 1:2 in PBS and put through Biocoll density gradient centrifugation at room temperature. CD4+ T cells were enriched from freshly isolated PBMCs by magnetic sorting with anti-CD4 MicroBeads before flow sorting. A BD FACSAria II was used to sort CD4+ T cells, enriched from the PBMCs of healthy donors, according to marker expression. Surface staining used anti-KLRB1 clone 191B8, anti-KLRF1 clone 4A4.D10 and anti-KLRG1 clone REA261 antibodies from Miltenyi Biotec.

Source material: memory CD4+ T cells from blood. The receptor's source is a human donor in good health. The rearranged segments are TRBV2 and TRBJ1-5; the TRBD1 assignment by TCRdb is unverifiable without DNA. The CDR3 in this case is CASSGMGQSNQPQHF.